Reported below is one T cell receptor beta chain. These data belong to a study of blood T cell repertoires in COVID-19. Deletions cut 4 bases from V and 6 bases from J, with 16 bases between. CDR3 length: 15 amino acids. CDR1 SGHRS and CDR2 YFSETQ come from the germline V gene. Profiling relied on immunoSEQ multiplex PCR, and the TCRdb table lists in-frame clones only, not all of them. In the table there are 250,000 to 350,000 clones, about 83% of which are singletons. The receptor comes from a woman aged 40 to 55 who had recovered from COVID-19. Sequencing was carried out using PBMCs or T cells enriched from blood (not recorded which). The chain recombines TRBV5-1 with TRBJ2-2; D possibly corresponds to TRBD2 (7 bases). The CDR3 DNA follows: TGCGCCAGCAGCCCCTACGCGGGGGCCCCCGGGGAGCTGTTTTTT. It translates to CASSPYAGAPGELFF.